This TCR beta chain emerged from a study of blood T cell repertoires in COVID-19. Study information: Acute and convalescent COVID-19 specimens originated in the United States, Italy and Spain. T cells, B-cell-depleted T cells, or PBMCs supplied cDNA or gDNA.

Either two negative PCRs, clearance, or symptom resolution qualified Cohort 3 donors as recovered. V lost 6 bases, J lost 0 bases, and 11 bases stayed unmatched. Per the germline V gene, CDR1 is MDHEN and CDR2 is SYDVKM. The CDR3 has 17 residues. Assay: immunoSEQ multiplex PCR; the TCRdb copy retains only in-frame clones and omits some. The table records about 430,000 clones, 75% to 90% of them present only once. Sequenced material: PBMCs or T cells enriched from blood (not recorded which). The rearrangement uses TRBV28 and TRBJ2-1; 7 bases fit TRBD2. The TCR comes from a man aged 25-45 years who had recovered from COVID-19. In DNA form, the CDR3 reads TGTGCCAGCAGATTCGGGGGAGGGCTTAGCTCCTACAATGAGCAGTTCTTC. The encoded protein is CASRFGGGLSSYNEQFF.